The present TCR beta chain was sequenced within a study of blood T cell repertoires in COVID-19. V dropped 4 bases and J dropped 1; count of bases not matched to a gene: 2. The CDR3 has 14 residues. Per the germline V gene, CDR1 is KGHDR and CDR2 is SFDVKD. Here immunoSEQ multiplex PCR was the method, and the copy in TCRdb shows in-frame clones only, minus some. Of approximately 280,000 clones in the sample, approximately 89% are singletons; the top ten hold more than 1.5%. Sequenced: PBMCs or T cells enriched from blood (not recorded which). The chain recombines TRBV24-1 with TRBJ1-1; TRBD1 aligns across 7 bases. This clonotype was sampled from an older woman who had recovered from COVID-19. The DNA of the CDR3 is TGTGCCACCAGTGAAACAGGGGCGAACACTGAAGCTTTCTTT. It yields the protein CATSETGANTEAFF.